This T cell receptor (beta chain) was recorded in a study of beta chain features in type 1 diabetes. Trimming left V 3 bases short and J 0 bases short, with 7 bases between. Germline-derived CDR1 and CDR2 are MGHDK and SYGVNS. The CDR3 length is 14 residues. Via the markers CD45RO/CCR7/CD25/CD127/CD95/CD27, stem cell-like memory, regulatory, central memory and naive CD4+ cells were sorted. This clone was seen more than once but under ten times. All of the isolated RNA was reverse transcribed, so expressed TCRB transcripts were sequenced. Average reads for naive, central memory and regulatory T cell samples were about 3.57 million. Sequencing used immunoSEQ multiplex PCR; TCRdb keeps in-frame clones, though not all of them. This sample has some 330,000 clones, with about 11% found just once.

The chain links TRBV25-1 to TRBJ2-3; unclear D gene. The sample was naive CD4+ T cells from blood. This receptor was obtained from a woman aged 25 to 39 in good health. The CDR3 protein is CASSDRPSTDTQYF. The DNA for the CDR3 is TGTGCCAGCAGTGACAGGCCCAGCACAGATACGCAGTATTTT. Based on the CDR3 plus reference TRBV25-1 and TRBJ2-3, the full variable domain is EADIYQTPRYLVIGTGKKITLECSQTMGHDKMYWYQQDPGMELHLIHYSYGVNSTEKGDLSSESTVSRIRTEHFPLTLESARPSHTSQYLCASSDRPSTDTQYFGPGTRLTVL.